The 2 T cell receptor beta chains in this list originate from one sample, sequenced in a study of T cell responses to AZD1222 COVID-19 vaccine. Libraries were prepared by immunoSEQ multiplex PCR; TCRdb keeps only in-frame clonotypes and omits some of them. This sample yields approximately 100,000 clones, of which about 86% are seen a single time; less than 15% belongs to the top ten. The material was peripheral blood, obtained on day 0 of AZD1222 vaccination. The receptor set was obtained from an adult in good health.

V is TRBV29-1 and J is TRBJ2-3, with 13 bases fitting TRBD2. This CDR3 is 15 amino acids long. Germline CDR1 SQVTM, CDR2 ANQGSEA. V trimming: 4 bases; J trimming: 4 bases; junction bases outside the gene matches: 5. CDR3 nucleotide sequence: TGCAGCGTTGTTTTACTAGCGGGAGGGGCAGATACGCAGTATTTT. Encoded protein: CSVVLLAGGADTQYF.

This chain uses TRBV19 with TRBJ1-5, with a possible D match to TRBD1 (6 bases). This CDR3 comprises 15 residues. CDR1 and CDR2 (germline): LNHDA, SQIVND (reference sequence). Trimming took off 9 bases at V and 4 bases at J, with 19 bases between the two ends. For the CDR3, the DNA is TGTGCCAGCTTATCACGAGGACAGCCTAATCAGCCCCAGCATTTT. Protein: CASLSRGQPNQPQHF.